Following are 20 T cell receptor beta chains from one sample sequenced in a study of T-cell memory formation after mild COVID-19. TCRdb called the 5' RACE reads again in MiXCR, with one record for every CDR3 protein. The repertoire holds hundreds of thousands of distinct CDR3 sequences, with about 20% as singletons. The sequenced sample consisted of PBMCs or a T cell subset sorted from them (not recorded which). The receptor set was obtained from an adult woman who had mild COVID-19 (a few samples of this study predate the infection). Cell type and time point are not known.

The rearrangement uses TRBV3-1 and TRBJ2-3, with D unresolved. Looked up from germline, CDR1 is LGHDT and CDR2 is YNNKEL (reference sequence). The CDR3 contains 15 residues. V shed 1 base and J shed 4 bases, with 12 bases lying between them. CDR3 in DNA: TGTGCCAGCAGCCAAGGGTGGATAGGCGCAGATACGCAGTATTTT. Protein sequence: CASSQGWIGADTQYF.

This clonotype has a handful of counts. The chain joins TRBV3-1 to TRBJ1-1, with D possibly TRBD1 on 5 matching bases. Trimming took 3 bases from V and 7 from J, leaving 6 bases between them. Germline CDR1 reads LGHDT; CDR2 reads YNNKEL (reference sequence). The CDR3 is 11 residues long. The CDR3 nucleotides are TGTGCCAGCAGCCAGGGGGTTGAAGCTTTCTTT. Encoded protein: CASSQGVEAFF.

This clonotype was counted between two and nine times. This chain joins TRBV4-1 and TRBJ2-5; 12 bases line up with TRBD2. V dropped 0 bases and J dropped 4; count of bases not matched to a gene: 6. Germline V CDR1 and CDR2: MGHRA, YSYEKL. This CDR3 contains 17 residues. Written as DNA, the CDR3 is TGCGCCAGCAGCCAAGATCCTAGCGGGGGGGCGCGAGAGACCCAGTACTTC. The encoded protein is CASSQDPSGGARETQYF.

This clonotype was detected a few times. This rearrangement joins TRBV12-3 or TRBV12-4 to TRBJ2-1; D is undetermined. V was pared by 2 bases and J by 4 bases, with 9 bases between. This CDR3 has 14 amino acids. Here the CDR3 reads CASSLKLEYNEQFF. As DNA, the CDR3 is TGTGCCAGCAGTTTAAAGCTAGAATACAATGAGCAGTTCTTC.

The chain has TRBV20-1 and TRBJ2-7; no firm D call. The CDR3 contains 14 residues. Germline loops: CDR1 DFQATT, CDR2 SNEGSKA (reference sequence). V was clipped by 1 base and J by 4 bases, with 14 bases between them. This chain's CDR3 is CSARASGRFYEQYF. The CDR3 region has the DNA TGCAGTGCTAGAGCTTCGGGCCGCTTTTACGAGCAGTACTTC.

The chain uses TRBV19 and TRBJ2-2; D might be TRBD1 (6 bases). Trimming took 8 bases from V and 9 from J, leaving 16 bases between them. CDR3 length: 13 amino acids. Per germline, CDR1 LNHDA and CDR2 SQIVND (reference sequence). CDR3 in amino acids: CASWGRGNRELFF. CDR3 nucleotide sequence: TGTGCCAGTTGGGGCAGGGGAAACCGGGAGCTGTTTTTT.

This clonotype was counted between two and nine times. This chain uses TRBV12-3 or TRBV12-4 with TRBJ2-7; no firm D call. V was shortened by 3 bases and J by 5 bases, with 14 bases between the two germline ends. The CDR3 totals 14 residues. Written as DNA, the CDR3 is TGTGCCAGCAGTTTTTTGTCCTTAAGCCACGAGCAGTACTTC. This encodes CASSFLSLSHEQYF.

This clonotype was detected a few times. V and J are TRBV5-1 and TRBJ1-1; TRBD1 is a possible D gene (6 bases). CDR3 size: 14 residues. Between the trimmed V and J ends, which lost 5 bases and 1 base, there was a span of 12 bases. The germline CDR1 and CDR2 sequences are SGHRS and YFSETQ. The CDR3 DNA follows: TGCGCCAGCAGTTGGGGGCGGAAGAACACTGAAGCTTTCTTT. Protein sequence: CASSWGRKNTEAFF. The entire variable domain, with the rest obtained from reference TRBV5-1 and TRBJ1-1, is as follows: KAGVTQTPRYLIKTRGQQVTLSCSPISGHRSVSWYQQTPGQGLQFLFEYFSETQRNKGNFPGRFSGRQFSNSRSEMNVSTLELGDSALYLCASSWGRKNTEAFFGQGTRLTVV.

The genes are TRBV12-3 or TRBV12-4 and TRBJ1-5; no reliable D call. CDR3 length equals 13 residues. Trimming removed 5 bases at V and 11 bases at J, with 16 bases between. CDR3 in DNA: TGTGCCAGCAGTCGGATGCGAAAGGAGTCCCAGCATTTT. Translating gives CASSRMRKESQHF.

J is TRBJ1-1 and V is TRBV7-9; TRBD1 agrees at 10 bases. This CDR3 is 16 amino acids long. Germline lookup yields CDR1 SEHNR and CDR2 FQNEAQ (reference sequence). The trim removed 1 base at V and 3 bases at J, leaving 5 bases unmatched. The CDR3 sequence is CASSLGGTGAYTEAFF. In DNA, the CDR3 is TGTGCCAGCAGCTTAGGAGGGACAGGGGCCTACACTGAAGCTTTCTTT.

The chain has TRBV18 and TRBJ2-5; D unresolved. Trimming removed 2 bases from V and 3 bases from J, with 10 bases in between. The CDR3 spans 14 residues. The germline V gene encodes CDR1 KGHSH and CDR2 LQKENI. The DNA of the CDR3 is TGTGCCAGCTCACCAGACCAGCTGAAAGAGACCCAGTACTTC. Translation: CASSPDQLKETQYF.

V and J are TRBV10-3 and TRBJ1-2; a weak D match, TRBD1 (5 bases). Germline CDR1 ENHRY, CDR2 SYGVKD. This CDR3 is 13 amino acids long. The V gene lost 3 bases and the J gene lost 3 bases, with 8 bases spanning the gap. CDR3 protein: CAISERGDYGYTF. The CDR3 DNA sequence: TGTGCCATCAGTGAAAGAGGGGACTATGGCTACACCTTC.

This clonotype was detected a few times. The chain carries TRBV4-3 and TRBJ1-4, with unresolved D. Germline loops: CDR1 LGHNA, CDR2 YSLEER. V was trimmed by 4 bases and J by 0 bases, leaving 12 bases between them. This CDR3 comprises 16 residues. The CDR3 sequence is CASSLSAVTTNEKLFF. CDR3 DNA: TGCGCCAGCAGCCTTTCGGCGGTTACAACTAATGAAAAACTGTTTTTT.

This clonotype was counted between two and nine times. V is TRBV9 and J is TRBJ2-5, with 7 bases aligning to TRBD2. The CDR3 loop spans 14 amino acids. Trimming cost V 3 bases and J 2 bases; bases outside gene matches: 4. The germline CDR1 and CDR2 sequences are SGDLS and YYNGEE. The chain's CDR3 is CASSASSGQETQYF. CDR3 DNA sequence: TGTGCCAGCAGCGCATCTAGCGGTCAAGAGACCCAGTACTTC.

This clonotype was picked up one time. The chain uses TRBV11-2 and TRBJ2-7; D uncertain. V was clipped by 4 bases and J by 3 bases, with 4 bases between them. CDR1 and CDR2 from the germline V gene are SGHAT and FQNNGV. The CDR3 totals 11 residues. The CDR3: CASSYGYEQYV. CDR3 bases: TGTGCCAGCAGCTACGGCTACGAGCAGTACGTC.

This clonotype was picked up a small number of times. The rearrangement links TRBV20-1 to TRBJ2-3; D gene ambiguous. The CDR3 contains 12 residues. CDR1 is DFQATT and CDR2 is SNEGSKA in the germline V gene (reference sequence). Deletions cut 1 base from V and 9 bases from J, with 11 bases between. CDR3 residues: CSARVPAETQYF. Here the CDR3 DNA reads TGCAGTGCTAGAGTTCCCGCCGAGACGCAGTATTTT.

The sample holds a few counts of this clonotype. This sequence joins TRBV7-6 and TRBJ2-7; possible D gene TRBD2, 5 bases. CDR3 length: 15 residues. V was pared by 1 base and J by 5 bases, with 15 bases between. The V gene's germline CDR1 is SGHVS and CDR2 FNYEAQ. The CDR3 DNA reads TGTGCCAGCAGCTTAGATATTCCGGGGTACGACGAGCAGTACTTC. This codes for CASSLDIPGYDEQYF.

In this sample, this clonotype turned up many times. This chain uses TRBV12-3 or TRBV12-4 with TRBJ2-7, with 11 bases that match TRBD2. There are 14 residues in the CDR3. Germline trimming cut 7 bases from V and 3 bases from J; bases unmatched to any gene: 5. The CDR3 DNA follows: TGTGCCAGCATGCCGGGACTAGCGGTCTACGAGCAGTACTTC. This sequence encodes CASMPGLAVYEQYF.

The CDR3 is CASSYTGSWETQYF. CDR3 nucleotide sequence: TGTGCCAGCAGTTACACAGGGTCCTGGGAGACCCAGTACTTC. This chain connects TRBV6-5 to TRBJ2-5, with D possibly being TRBD1 (6 bases). The V gene's germline CDR1 is MNHEY and CDR2 SVGAGI. The CDR3 has 14 amino acids. The V end was cut by 2 bases, the J end by 5 bases, with 12 bases between.

J is TRBJ2-2 and V is TRBV29-1, with 10 nucleotides matching TRBD2. Germline-derived CDR1 and CDR2 are SQVTM and ANQGSEA. This CDR3 spans 16 amino acids. Trimming at V came to 5 bases and at J to 1 base, leaving 7 bases not matched to a gene. This CDR3 reads CSVTSGIGGNTGELFF. The CDR3 region has the DNA TGCAGCGTTACTAGCGGGATCGGTGGGAACACCGGGGAGCTGTTTTTT.